Included here is one TCR beta chain sequence, with context. The table came from immunoSEQ multiplex PCR; TCRdb's copy has only in-frame clones and leaves some out. The profile shows around 1.6 million clones, approximately 98% of them singletons. The data derive from a study of shared clonotypes between healthy human individuals. The sample taken for sequencing was naive CD4+ T cells sorted from blood. Noted subset: CD45RA+ positively selected. The sequence was obtained from a young man in good health.

In nucleotides, the CDR3 is TGTGCCAGCAGCGTAGCCCCGAGGGCCGGTGAGACCCAGTACTTC. Translated, it gives CASSVAPRAGETQYF. This chain uses TRBV9 with TRBJ2-5, with D possibly TRBD2 on 5 matching bases. V was cut by 0 bases and J by 5 bases, with 14 bases left in between. CDR1 SGDLS and CDR2 YYNGEE come from the germline V gene. This CDR3 has 15 residues.